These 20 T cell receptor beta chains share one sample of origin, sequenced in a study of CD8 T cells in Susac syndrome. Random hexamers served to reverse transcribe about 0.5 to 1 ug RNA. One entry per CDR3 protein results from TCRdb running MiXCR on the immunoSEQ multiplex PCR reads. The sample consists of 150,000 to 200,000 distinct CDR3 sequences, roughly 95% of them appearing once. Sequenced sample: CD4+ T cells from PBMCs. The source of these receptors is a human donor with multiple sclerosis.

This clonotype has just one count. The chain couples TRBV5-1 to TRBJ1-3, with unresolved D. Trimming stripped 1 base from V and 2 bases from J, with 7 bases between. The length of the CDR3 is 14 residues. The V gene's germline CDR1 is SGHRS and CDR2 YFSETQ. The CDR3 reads CASSLTGTGNTIYF. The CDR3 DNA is TGCGCCAGCAGCTTGACGGGTACTGGAAACACCATATATTTT.

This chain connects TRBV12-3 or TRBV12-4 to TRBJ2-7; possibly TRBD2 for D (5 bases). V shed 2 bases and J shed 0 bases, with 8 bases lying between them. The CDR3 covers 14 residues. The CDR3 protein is CASSLQRTSYEQYF. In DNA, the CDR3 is TGTGCCAGCAGTTTACAGCGGACCTCCTACGAGCAGTACTTC.

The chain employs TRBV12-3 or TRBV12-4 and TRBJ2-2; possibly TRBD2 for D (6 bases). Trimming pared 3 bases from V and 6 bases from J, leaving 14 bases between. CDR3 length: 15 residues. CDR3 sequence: CASSFSGPRAGELFF. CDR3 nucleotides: TGTGCCAGCAGTTTTAGCGGTCCGAGAGCCGGGGAGCTGTTTTTT.

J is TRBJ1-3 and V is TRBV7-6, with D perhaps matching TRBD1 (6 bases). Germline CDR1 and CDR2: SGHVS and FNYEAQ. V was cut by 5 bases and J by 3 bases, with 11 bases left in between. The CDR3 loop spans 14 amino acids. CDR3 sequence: CASSEGDHGNTIYF. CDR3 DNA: TGTGCCAGCAGCGAGGGGGATCATGGAAACACCATATATTTT.

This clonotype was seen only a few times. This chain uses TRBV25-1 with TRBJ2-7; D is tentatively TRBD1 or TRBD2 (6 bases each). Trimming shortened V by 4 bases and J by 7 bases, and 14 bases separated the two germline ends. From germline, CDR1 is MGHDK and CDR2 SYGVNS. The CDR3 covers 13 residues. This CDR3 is CASSVGGQYEQYF. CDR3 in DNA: TGTGCCAGCAGTGTTGGGGGGCAGTATGAGCAGTACTTC.

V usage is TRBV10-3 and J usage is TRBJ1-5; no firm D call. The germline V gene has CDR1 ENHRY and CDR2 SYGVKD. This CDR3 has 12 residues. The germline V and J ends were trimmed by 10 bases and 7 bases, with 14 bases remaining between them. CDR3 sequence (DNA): TGTGCCACCCACGGGGAAAACCAGCCCCAGCATTTT. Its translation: CATHGENQPQHF.

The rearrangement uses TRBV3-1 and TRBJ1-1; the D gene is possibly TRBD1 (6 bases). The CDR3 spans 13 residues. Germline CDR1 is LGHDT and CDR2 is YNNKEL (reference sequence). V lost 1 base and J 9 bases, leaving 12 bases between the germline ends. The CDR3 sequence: CASSQVRTDKAFF. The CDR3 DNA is TGTGCCAGCAGCCAAGTCCGGACAGACAAAGCTTTCTTT.

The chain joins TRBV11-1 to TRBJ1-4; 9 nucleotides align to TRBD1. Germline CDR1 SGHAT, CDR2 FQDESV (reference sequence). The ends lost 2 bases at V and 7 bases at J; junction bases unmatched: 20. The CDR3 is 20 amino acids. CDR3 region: CASSLSGRDRVIGSGEKLFF. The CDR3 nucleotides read TGTGCCAGCAGCTTATCCGGTAGGGACAGGGTCATTGGATCGGGTGAAAAACTGTTTTTT.

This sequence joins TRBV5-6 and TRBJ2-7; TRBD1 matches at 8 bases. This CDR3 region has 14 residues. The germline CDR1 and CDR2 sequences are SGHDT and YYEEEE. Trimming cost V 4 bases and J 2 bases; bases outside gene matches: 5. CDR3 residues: CASSRTGIAYEQYF. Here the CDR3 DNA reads TGTGCCAGCAGCAGGACAGGGATTGCCTACGAGCAGTACTTC.

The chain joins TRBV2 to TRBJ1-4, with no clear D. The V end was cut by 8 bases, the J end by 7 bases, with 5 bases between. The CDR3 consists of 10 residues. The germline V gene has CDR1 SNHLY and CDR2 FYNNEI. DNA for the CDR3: TGTGCCAGCGCCGTTGAAAAACTGTTTTTT. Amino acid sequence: CASAVEKLFF.

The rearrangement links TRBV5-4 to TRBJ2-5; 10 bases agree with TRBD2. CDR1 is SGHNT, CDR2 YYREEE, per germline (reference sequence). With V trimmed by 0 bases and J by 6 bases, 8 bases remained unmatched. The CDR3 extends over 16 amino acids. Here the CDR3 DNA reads TGTGCCAGCAGCTTGGATGCTAGCGGGAGAACCCAGACCCAGTACTTC. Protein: CASSLDASGRTQTQYF.

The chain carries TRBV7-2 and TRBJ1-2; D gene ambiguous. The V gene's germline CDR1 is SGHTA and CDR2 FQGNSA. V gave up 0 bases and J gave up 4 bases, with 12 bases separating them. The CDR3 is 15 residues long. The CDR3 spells CASSLALGDPYGYTF. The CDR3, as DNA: TGTGCCAGCAGCTTAGCCCTCGGAGACCCCTATGGCTACACCTTC.

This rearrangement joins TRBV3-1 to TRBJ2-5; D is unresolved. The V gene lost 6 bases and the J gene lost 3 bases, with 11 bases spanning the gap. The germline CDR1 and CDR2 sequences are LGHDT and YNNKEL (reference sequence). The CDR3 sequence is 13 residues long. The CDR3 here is CASRLGAEETQYF. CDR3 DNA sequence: TGTGCCAGCAGGTTAGGCGCAGAAGAGACCCAGTACTTC.

CDR3 sequence: CASSVAPNGPQHF. In DNA, the CDR3 is TGTGCCAGCAGCGTTGCCCCCAACGGACCCCAGCATTTT. V usage is TRBV5-6 and J usage is TRBJ1-5; unclear D gene. This CDR3 contains 13 residues. Per germline, CDR1 SGHDT and CDR2 YYEEEE. V shed 4 bases and J shed 10 bases, with 15 bases lying between them.

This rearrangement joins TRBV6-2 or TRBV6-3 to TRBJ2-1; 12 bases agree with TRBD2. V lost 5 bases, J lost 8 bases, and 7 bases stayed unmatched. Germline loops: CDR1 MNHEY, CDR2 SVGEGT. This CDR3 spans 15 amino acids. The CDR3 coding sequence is TGTGCCAGCAGTAGACTAGCGGGAGCCGGGGATGAGCAGTTCTTC. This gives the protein CASSRLAGAGDEQFF.

The CDR3 spells CASVSDPGYGYTF. The CDR3 bases are TGTGCCAGCGTTTCGGACCCAGGATATGGCTACACCTTC. The rearrangement joins TRBV28 to TRBJ1-2; D unresolved. Trimming left V 8 bases short and J 5 bases short, with 15 bases between. CDR3 size: 13 residues. Germline V gene sequence: CDR1 MDHEN, CDR2 SYDVKM.

CDR3 sequence: CASKVQGRTEAFF. The CDR3 nucleotides read TGCGCCAGCAAAGTCCAAGGGAGGACTGAAGCTTTCTTT. The rearrangement joins TRBV5-1 to TRBJ1-1; D is unresolved. The CDR3 is made up of 13 amino acids. V gave up 6 bases and J gave up 5 bases, with 14 bases separating them. CDR1 is SGHRS, CDR2 YFSETQ, per germline. The full variable domain, in which reference TRBV5-1 and TRBJ1-1 provide the parts outside the CDR3, is KAGVTQTPRYLIKTRGQQVTLSCSPISGHRSVSWYQQTPGQGLQFLFEYFSETQRNKGNFPGRFSGRQFSNSRSEMNVSTLELGDSALYLCASKVQGRTEAFFGQGTRLTVV.

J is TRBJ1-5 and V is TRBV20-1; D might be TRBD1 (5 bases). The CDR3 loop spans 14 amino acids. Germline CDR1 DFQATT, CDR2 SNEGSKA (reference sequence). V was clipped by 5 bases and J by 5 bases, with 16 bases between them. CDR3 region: CSAGGARGDQPQHF. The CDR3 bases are TGCAGTGCTGGCGGGGCCCGGGGGGATCAGCCCCAGCATTTT.

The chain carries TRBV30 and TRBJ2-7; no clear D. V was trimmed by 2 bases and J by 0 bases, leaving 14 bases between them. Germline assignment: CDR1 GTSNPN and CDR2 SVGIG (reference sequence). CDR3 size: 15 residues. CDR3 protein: CAWSPLSGSSYEQYF. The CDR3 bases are TGTGCCTGGAGTCCCCTGTCCGGTAGCTCCTACGAGCAGTACTTC.

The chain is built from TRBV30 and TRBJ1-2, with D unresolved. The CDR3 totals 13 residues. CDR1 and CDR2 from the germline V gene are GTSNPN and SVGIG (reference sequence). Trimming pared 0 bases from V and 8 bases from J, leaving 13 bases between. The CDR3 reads CAWSVARKIGYTF. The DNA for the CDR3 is TGTGCCTGGAGTGTAGCCCGGAAAATAGGCTACACCTTC.